These 30 T cell receptor beta chains originate from one sample sequenced in a study of OX40 agonist ivuxolimab in advanced cancers. Assay: immunoSEQ multiplex PCR; the TCRdb copy retains only in-frame clones and omits some. The top ten clones hold less than 0.85% of a sample with 65,000 to 95,000 clones, 85% to 90% of them seen once. Sequenced material: CD4+ or CD8+ T cells sorted from blood, taken in a trial of the OX40 agonist ivuxolimab. All receptors come from an adult with an advanced solid tumor such as melanoma, head and neck, liver or kidney cancer.

V usage is TRBV7-3 and J usage is TRBJ2-3; D is possibly TRBD1 or TRBD2 (6 bases each). The CDR3 length is 14 residues. Germline V gene sequence: CDR1 SGHTA, CDR2 FQGTGA. V was trimmed by 2 bases and J by 3 bases, leaving 9 bases between them. Written as DNA, the CDR3 is TGTGCCAGCAGCTTAGGGGGGCTAACAGATACGCAGTATTTT. This translates into CASSLGGLTDTQYF. The full variable domain, in which reference TRBV7-3 and TRBJ2-3 provide the parts outside the CDR3, is GAGVSQTPSNKVTEKGKYVELRCDPISGHTALYWYRQSLGQGPEFLIYFQGTGAADDSGLPNDRFFAVRPEGSVSTLKIQRTERGDSAVYLCASSLGGLTDTQYFGPGTRLTVL.

The gene calls are TRBV21-1 and TRBJ2-3; the table's D call, TRBD2, was not checked against the DNA. TRBV21-1 is an annotated pseudogene. The CDR3 is made up of 21 amino acids. CDR3 sequence reads: CASSNRPRGGPSGRVTDTQYF. The CDR3 region has the DNA TGTGCCAGCAGCAACCGTCCCCGAGGAGGGCCTAGCGGGAGGGTTACAGATACGCAGTATTTT.

This clone showed up just a few times. The gene calls are TRBV5-8 and TRBJ1-5, with D unclear. Trimming removed 4 bases from V and 4 bases from J, with 12 bases in between. CDR3 size: 14 residues. Per the germline V gene, CDR1 is SGHTS and CDR2 is YDEGEE. CDR3 region: CASSPTDGNQPQHF. The CDR3 DNA follows: TGTGCCAGCAGCCCTACAGACGGAAATCAGCCCCAGCATTTT.

This rearrangement joins TRBV2 to TRBJ1-1; unclear D gene. Trimming shortened V by 0 bases and J by 4 bases, and 6 bases separated the two germline ends. Germline V gene data show CDR1 as SNHLY and CDR2 as FYNNEI. This CDR3 comprises 13 residues. The CDR3 here is CASSEARGTEAFF. CDR3 in DNA: TGTGCCAGCAGTGAAGCCCGGGGCACTGAAGCTTTCTTT. Full variable domain (outside the CDR3, taken from reference TRBV2 and TRBJ1-1): EPEVTQTPSHQVTQMGQEVILRCVPISNHLYFYWYRQILGQKVEFLVSFYNNEISEKSEIFDDQFSVERPDGSNFTLKIRSTKLEDSAMYFCASSEARGTEAFFGQGTRLTVV.

The genes are TRBV9 and TRBJ1-4, with 7 bases matching TRBD1. The germline gives CDR1 SGDLS, CDR2 YYNGEE. Trimming took 0 bases from V and 4 from J; bases not matched to a gene: 3. The CDR3 has 15 residues. The CDR3 nucleotides read TGTGCCAGCAGCGTAGGCCCAGGGGGTAATGAAAAACTGTTTTTT. It yields the protein CASSVGPGGNEKLFF.

Worth noting for this clone: Germline is not matched at one junction end, which may reflect a read error. The J gene is TRBJ2-7, the V gene TRBV7-7; 8 bases fit TRBD1. Looked up from germline, CDR1 is SSHAT and CDR2 is FNYEAQ (reference sequence). This CDR3 region has 13 residues. The CDR3 is CASSQETGAEQYF. The CDR3 region has the DNA TGTGCTAGCAGCCAGGAGACAGGGGCCGAGCAGTACTTC. The full variable domain, its missing parts supplied by reference TRBV7-7 and TRBJ2-7, is GAGVSQSPRYKVTKRGQDVTLRCDPISSHATLYWYQQALGQGPEFLTYFNYEAQPDKSGLPSDRFSAERPEGSISTLTIQRTEQRDSAMYRCASSQETGAEQYFGPGTRLTVT.

V is TRBV19 and J is TRBJ2-5; D is perhaps TRBD1 (5 bases). Germline V gene sequence: CDR1 LNHDA, CDR2 SQIVND (reference sequence). The V and J ends lost 8 bases and 5 bases respectively, with 18 bases between them. CDR3 length: 14 amino acids. The CDR3 DNA follows: TGTGCCAGTCGACCCTTAGGGGCAAGGGAGACCCAGTACTTC. Its translation is CASRPLGARETQYF.

This chain joins TRBV7-3 and TRBJ2-2; 9 nucleotides line up with TRBD2. The CDR3 loop spans 14 amino acids. The germline V gene has CDR1 SGHTA and CDR2 FQGTGA. Trimming took 5 bases from V and 6 from J; bases not matched to a gene: 4. In DNA, the CDR3 is TGTGCCAGCAGCCCCGGGACTAGCCCCGGGGAGCTGTTTTTT. Amino acid sequence: CASSPGTSPGELFF.

V and J are TRBV2 and TRBJ2-3; tentative D call: TRBD1 (5 bases). Germline CDR1 reads SNHLY; CDR2 reads FYNNEI. V was pared by 3 bases and J by 5 bases, with 18 bases between. The CDR3 is 16 amino acids. CDR3 residues: CASSDRTGTRGDTQYF. The CDR3 region has the DNA TGTGCCAGCAGTGACCGAACAGGAACCCGAGGAGATACGCAGTATTTT.

V gene TRBV7-9 combines with J gene TRBJ2-2; D call uncertain. This CDR3 is 13 amino acids long. V gave up 1 base and J gave up 7 bases, with 7 bases separating them. CDR1 SEHNR and CDR2 FQNEAQ come from the germline V gene (reference sequence). CDR3 amino acids: CASSLVRVGELFF. Written as DNA, the CDR3 is TGTGCCAGCAGCTTAGTCCGTGTCGGGGAGCTGTTTTTT. Drawing the rest from reference TRBV7-9 and TRBJ2-2, the complete variable domain is DTGVSQNPRHKITKRGQNVTFRCDPISEHNRLYWYRQTLGQGPEFLTYFQNEAQLEKSRLLSDRFSAERPKGSFSTLEIQRTEQGDSAMYLCASSLVRVGELFFGEGSRLTVL.

This sequence joins TRBV5-1 and TRBJ2-1; 9 bases map to TRBD1. Trimming removed 5 bases from V and 4 bases from J; junction bases left unmatched: 7. This CDR3 comprises 15 residues. The germline V gene has CDR1 SGHRS and CDR2 YFSETQ. The CDR3 here is CASSQGQGQYNEQFF. In DNA form, the CDR3 reads TGCGCCAGCAGTCAAGGACAGGGGCAGTACAATGAGCAGTTCTTC.

The J gene is TRBJ2-3, the V gene TRBV11-2; D gene unclear. V dropped 5 bases and J dropped 0 bases, with 12 bases sitting between them. The germline V gene encodes CDR1 SGHAT and CDR2 FQNNGV. There are 15 residues in the CDR3. The CDR3 here is CASSPLGLSTDTQYF. The CDR3 nucleotides read TGTGCCAGCAGCCCCCTAGGGCTGAGCACAGATACGCAGTATTTT. Complete variable domain (other parts from reference TRBV11-2 and TRBJ2-3): EAGVAQSPRYKIIEKRQSVAFWCNPISGHATLYWYQQILGQGPKLLIQFQNNGVVDDSQLPKDRFSAERLKGVDSTLKIQPAKLEDSAVYLCASSPLGLSTDTQYFGPGTRLTVL.

The chain combines TRBV7-9 with TRBJ1-1; no firm D call. V lost 5 bases and J lost 8, with 18 bases in between. Germline V gene sequence: CDR1 SEHNR, CDR2 FQNEAQ (reference sequence). This CDR3 comprises 14 residues. This CDR3 is CASSSQVAADEAFF. Here the CDR3 DNA reads TGTGCCAGCAGCAGTCAAGTGGCAGCCGACGAAGCTTTCTTT.

The chain is built from TRBV18 and TRBJ1-5, with 8 bases matching TRBD1. From germline, CDR1 is KGHSH and CDR2 LQKENI. V lost 5 bases and J lost 0; bases outside the gene matches: 3. The CDR3 consists of 15 residues. In DNA form, the CDR3 reads TGTGCCAGCTCAGCGGACAGGGATAGCAATCAGCCCCAGCATTTT. The encoded protein is CASSADRDSNQPQHF.

The rearrangement joins TRBV5-4 to TRBJ1-3, with D hard to call. The CDR3 covers 14 residues. CDR1 is SGHNT and CDR2 is YYREEE in the germline V gene (reference sequence). The V end was cut by 4 bases, the J end by 2 bases, with 10 bases between. The CDR3 DNA reads as TGTGCCAGCAGCCCTGCCAGCCCTGGAAACACCATATATTTT. Translated: CASSPASPGNTIYF.

The chain has TRBV30 and TRBJ2-1; no reliable D call. V was clipped by 0 bases and J by 10 bases, with 13 bases between them. Germline V gene sequence: CDR1 GTSNPN, CDR2 SVGIG (reference sequence). CDR3 length: 13 residues. CDR3 residues: CAWSVVLEGEQFF. CDR3 in DNA: TGTGCCTGGAGTGTAGTACTGGAAGGAGAGCAGTTCTTC.

By share, this clone ranks as medium-sized. This chain joins TRBV27 and TRBJ1-1, with D perhaps matching TRBD1 (5 bases). Germline values: CDR1 MNHEY, CDR2 SMNVEV (reference sequence). Trimming left V 2 bases short and J 2 bases short, with 12 bases between. The CDR3 spans 15 residues. CDR3 coding DNA: TGTGCCAGCAGTTTACGGCGTCAGGGCAACACTGAAGCTTTCTTT. Its protein is CASSLRRQGNTEAFF.

This chain uses TRBV6-5 with TRBJ1-6; no clear D gene. With 5 bases removed from V and 9 bases from J, the gap between germline ends came to 14 bases. In germline, CDR1 is MNHEY, CDR2 SVGAGI. The CDR3 has 14 residues. The DNA of the CDR3 is TGTGCCAGCAGTCCGAGGGAAGAAACTTCACCCCTCCACTTT. Protein sequence: CASSPREETSPLHF.

The rearrangement links TRBV27 to TRBJ1-4; possible D gene TRBD1, 6 bases. The CDR3 consists of 19 residues. Germline-derived CDR1 and CDR2 are MNHEY and SMNVEV (reference sequence). V lost 2 bases and J lost 4, with 23 bases in between. The CDR3 region is CASSLGTSGVRLGNEKLFF. CDR3 nucleotides: TGTGCCAGCAGTTTAGGGACTTCAGGGGTGAGGTTAGGTAATGAAAAACTGTTTTTT.

The genes are TRBV6-5 and TRBJ1-1; 8 nucleotides line up with TRBD1. Germline CDR1 is MNHEY and CDR2 is SVGAGI. J lost 2 bases, V lost 4 bases, and 9 bases had no gene match. The CDR3 is made up of 16 amino acids. The CDR3 loop is CASSSTGTGDNTEAFF. As DNA, the CDR3 is TGTGCCAGCAGTTCTACCGGGACAGGTGATAACACTGAAGCTTTCTTT.

V is TRBV19 and J is TRBJ1-1, with TRBD1 identical over 8 bases. CDR1 is LNHDA and CDR2 is SQIVND in the germline V gene (reference sequence). The CDR3 totals 15 residues. Trimming took 3 bases from V and 4 from J; bases not matched to a gene: 7. CDR3 residues: CASSIPGGRGTEAFF. CDR3 DNA sequence: TGTGCCAGTAGTATCCCAGGGGGCAGGGGCACTGAAGCTTTCTTT.

The V gene is TRBV27, the J gene TRBJ2-2; 13 bases fit TRBD2. Trimming at V came to 6 bases and at J to 5 bases, leaving 6 bases not matched to a gene. The CDR3 extends over 16 amino acids. Germline V gene data show CDR1 as MNHEY and CDR2 as SMNVEV (reference sequence). The CDR3 coding sequence is TGTGCCAGCAGCAAAGGACTAGCGGGAGAGACCGGGGAGCTGTTTTTT. Its translation is CASSKGLAGETGELFF.

The chain uses TRBV7-3 and TRBJ2-1; the match to TRBD2 covers 11 bases. Trimming cost V 3 bases and J 2 bases; bases outside gene matches: 3. Per the germline V gene, CDR1 is SGHTA and CDR2 is FQGTGA. The CDR3 spans 16 residues. Written as DNA, the CDR3 is TGTGCCAGCAGCTTGACTAGCGGGACAACCTACAATGAGCAGTTCTTC. Amino acids: CASSLTSGTTYNEQFF.

This rearrangement joins TRBV18 to TRBJ1-3, with D uncertain. Trimming took 5 bases from V and 4 from J, leaving 6 bases between them. Germline V gene data show CDR1 as KGHSH and CDR2 as LQKENI. CDR3 length: 12 residues. CDR3 sequence reads: CASSGTGNTIYF. The CDR3 nucleotides are TGTGCCAGCTCAGGTACAGGAAACACCATATATTTT.

The V gene is TRBV4-3, the J gene TRBJ1-1; D is uncertain. The germline V gene has CDR1 LGHNA and CDR2 YSLEER. V was cut by 1 base and J by 1 base, with 7 bases left in between. This CDR3 is built from 14 residues. The CDR3: CASSQADTNTEAFF. CDR3 coding DNA: TGCGCCAGCAGCCAAGCCGACACGAACACTGAAGCTTTCTTT.

The chain carries TRBV29-1 and TRBJ2-7; a weak D match, TRBD1 (5 bases). Trimming stripped 3 bases from V and 3 bases from J, with 9 bases between. The length of the CDR3 is 12 residues. CDR1 and CDR2 (germline): SQVTM, ANQGSEA. The CDR3 DNA sequence: TGCAGCGTTGATAGCCAGGGCTACGAGCAGTACTTC. It codes for CSVDSQGYEQYF.

This chain joins TRBV5-1 and TRBJ2-5, with 12 bases matching TRBD2. This CDR3 contains 15 residues. Germline V gene lookup returns CDR1 SGHRS and CDR2 YFSETQ. V was clipped by 5 bases and J by 5 bases; unmatched bases: 7. The CDR3 region has the DNA TGCGCCAGCAGTTCCTCCGGGACTAGCGGGGAGACCCAGTACTTC. Translating gives CASSSSGTSGETQYF.

With regard to this clone: Other DNA sequences in the sample encode the same CDR3. The V and J genes are TRBV5-1 and TRBJ2-3; TRBD1 matches at 8 bases. The length of the CDR3 is 13 residues. Germline loops: CDR1 SGHRS, CDR2 YFSETQ. V gave up 3 bases and J gave up 6 bases; unmatched junction bases: 3. The CDR3 DNA is TGCGCCAGCAGCTACCGGGACAGGGATACGCAGTATTTT. Protein product: CASSYRDRDTQYF.

The chain couples TRBV6-4 to TRBJ2-2; D unclear. Germline assignment: CDR1 MRHNA and CDR2 SNTAGT. The ends were cut back, 5 bases at V and 4 bases at J, with 5 bases in the middle. The CDR3 spans 12 residues. The DNA for the CDR3 is TGTGCCAGCAGTCTTAGCACCGGGGAGCTGTTTTTT. Encoded protein: CASSLSTGELFF.

V usage is TRBV28 and J usage is TRBJ2-1; TRBD2 matches 9 bases. The CDR3 runs to 16 residues. Germline assignment: CDR1 MDHEN and CDR2 SYDVKM. Trimming cost V 5 bases and J 2 bases; bases outside gene matches: 7. CDR3 DNA sequence: TGTGCCAGCAGTACCGAGGGACTAGCCCCCTACAATGAGCAGTTCTTC. Protein product: CASSTEGLAPYNEQFF.